This T cell receptor beta chain stems from a study of cytomegalovirus exposure and HLA in healthy donors. This CDR3 spans 14 amino acids. In germline, CDR1 is MNHNY, CDR2 SVGAGI (reference sequence). V trimming: 6 bases; J trimming: 0 bases; junction bases outside the gene matches: 4. A multiplex PCR was run with 60 Vbeta primers and 13 Jbeta primers. TCRdb's copy holds only in-frame clones and misses some; the assay was immunoSEQ multiplex PCR. The sample holds 130,000 to 150,000 clones, roughly 80% seen once. Material for sequencing was PBMCs. The receptor comes from a woman aged 40 to 50 in good health and CMV-seropositive. The gene calls are TRBV6-6 and TRBJ1-1; 7 bases map to TRBD1. The CDR3 loop reads CASRPTGMNTEAFF. The DNA for the CDR3 is TGTGCCAGCAGGCCGACAGGGATGAACACTGAAGCTTTCTTT.